Shown below are 8 T cell receptor beta chains from a single sample sequenced in a study of early T cells in non-severe SARS-CoV-2 infection. Using its own MiXCR run on the 5' RACE reads, TCRdb lists one record per CDR3 protein. The sample holds approximately 75,000 distinct CDR3 sequences, about 15% seen once. This sample comprised whole blood, obtained at baseline. The receptor source for this set is an adult who was a healthcare worker with PCR-confirmed SARS-CoV-2 infection or an uninfected control (not recorded which).

The sample holds a few counts of this clonotype. The chain employs TRBV20-1 and TRBJ2-1, with 9 bases aligning to TRBD1. The J segment lost 10 bases and the V segment lost 6 bases, leaving 16 bases of the junction unmatched. Germline V gene sequence: CDR1 DFQATT, CDR2 SNEGSKA (reference sequence). The CDR3 consists of 15 residues. For the CDR3, the DNA is TGCAGTGCCCAACCGGGACAGGGCTTTCCTGGGGAGCAGTTCTTC. Its protein product is CSAQPGQGFPGEQFF.

This clonotype turned up a few times. The V call is TRBV5-1, the J call TRBJ2-1; the match to TRBD2 covers 9 bases. The germline CDR1 and CDR2 sequences are SGHRS and YFSETQ. The CDR3 is 15 residues long. J was trimmed by 7 bases and V by 3 bases; bases with no gene match: 8. The CDR3 spells CASSSTGTSPNEQFF. The CDR3 coding sequence is TGCGCCAGCAGCTCTACCGGGACTAGCCCAAATGAGCAGTTCTTC. Full variable domain (outside the CDR3, taken from reference TRBV5-1 and TRBJ2-1): KAGVTQTPRYLIKTRGQQVTLSCSPISGHRSVSWYQQTPGQGLQFLFEYFSETQRNKGNFPGRFSGRQFSNSRSEMNVSTLELGDSALYLCASSSTGTSPNEQFFGPGTRLTVL.

There are a few counts of this clonotype. The CDR3 is CASRQGTYNEQFF. CDR3 coding DNA: TGTGCCAGTAGACAGGGCACCTACAATGAGCAGTTCTTC. The chain has TRBV19 and TRBJ2-1, with D tentatively TRBD1 (6 bases). The V end lost 6 bases, the J end lost 2 bases, and 8 bases lay between the germline ends. This CDR3 comprises 13 residues. From germline, CDR1 is LNHDA and CDR2 SQIVND (reference sequence).

The chain uses TRBV20-1 and TRBJ2-2; D might be TRBD1 (5 bases). The V end was cut by 1 base, the J end by 1 base, with 7 bases between. The germline CDR1 and CDR2 sequences are DFQATT and SNEGSKA (reference sequence). The CDR3 spans 14 residues. In DNA form, the CDR3 reads TGCAGTGCTAGAGTTCAGGGGAACACCGGGGAGCTGTTTTTT. It is translated as CSARVQGNTGELFF.

This clonotype was picked up many times. The CDR3 is CASTPSGSYNSPLHF. The CDR3 nucleotides are TGTGCCAGCACCCCCTCAGGATCCTATAATTCACCCCTCCACTTT. The genes are TRBV2 and TRBJ1-6; no firm D call. This CDR3 is 15 amino acids long. Germline CDR1 reads SNHLY; CDR2 reads FYNNEI. The V end was cut by 7 bases, the J end by 1 base, with 11 bases between.

This clonotype was seen a few times. The genes are TRBV25-1 and TRBJ2-1; 8 bases line up with TRBD2. V was clipped by 1 base and J by 8 bases; unmatched bases: 4. The CDR3 spans 14 residues. From germline, CDR1 is MGHDK and CDR2 SYGVNS. The CDR3 protein is CASSELWREDEQFF. In DNA, the CDR3 is TGTGCCAGCAGTGAATTATGGCGGGAGGATGAGCAGTTCTTC.

This clonotype was observed many times. V and J are TRBV20-1 and TRBJ2-2; no firm D call. This CDR3 has 10 amino acids. V was pared by 2 bases and J by 7 bases, with 2 bases between. CDR1 and CDR2 from the germline V gene are DFQATT and SNEGSKA (reference sequence). This CDR3 reads CSARYGELFF. The CDR3 DNA is TGCAGTGCTAGATACGGGGAGCTGTTTTTT.

This clonotype was recorded a few times. This rearrangement joins TRBV29-1 to TRBJ2-3; 11 nucleotides align to TRBD2. Per germline, CDR1 SQVTM and CDR2 ANQGSEA. The CDR3 consists of 13 residues. V gave up 3 bases and J gave up 9 bases; unmatched junction bases: 5. The CDR3 loop is CSVDLLAGETQYF. The CDR3 DNA sequence: TGCAGCGTTGATTTACTAGCGGGAGAGACGCAGTATTTT.